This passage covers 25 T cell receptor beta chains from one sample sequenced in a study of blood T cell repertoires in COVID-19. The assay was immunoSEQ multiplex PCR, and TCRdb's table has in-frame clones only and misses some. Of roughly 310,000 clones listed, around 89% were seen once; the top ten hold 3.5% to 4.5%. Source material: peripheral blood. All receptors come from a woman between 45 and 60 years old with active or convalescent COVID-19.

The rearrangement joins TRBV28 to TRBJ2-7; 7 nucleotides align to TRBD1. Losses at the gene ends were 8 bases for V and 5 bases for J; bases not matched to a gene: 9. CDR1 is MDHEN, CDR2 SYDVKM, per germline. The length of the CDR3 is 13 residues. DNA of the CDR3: TGTGCCAGCCGCTTCGACAGGGTTCACGAGCAGTACTTC. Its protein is CASRFDRVHEQYF.

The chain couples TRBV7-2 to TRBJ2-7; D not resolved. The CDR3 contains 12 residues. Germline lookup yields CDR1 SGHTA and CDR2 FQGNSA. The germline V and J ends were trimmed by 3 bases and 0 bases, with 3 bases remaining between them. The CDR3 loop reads CASSLSSYEQYF. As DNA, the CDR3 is TGTGCCAGCAGCTTGAGCTCCTACGAGCAGTACTTC.

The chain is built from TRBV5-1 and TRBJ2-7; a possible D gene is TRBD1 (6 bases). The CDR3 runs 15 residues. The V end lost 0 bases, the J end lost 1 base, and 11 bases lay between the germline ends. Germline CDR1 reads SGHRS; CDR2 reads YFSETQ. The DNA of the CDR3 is TGCGCCAGCAGCTTGGTACCAGGGGAGTCCTACGAGCAGTACTTC. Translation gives CASSLVPGESYEQYF.

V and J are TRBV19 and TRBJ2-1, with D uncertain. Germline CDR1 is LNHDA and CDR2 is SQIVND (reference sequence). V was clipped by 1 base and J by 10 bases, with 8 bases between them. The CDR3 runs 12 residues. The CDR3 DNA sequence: TGTGCCAGTAGTATAGGTGCCCGGGAGCAGTTCTTC. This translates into CASSIGAREQFF.

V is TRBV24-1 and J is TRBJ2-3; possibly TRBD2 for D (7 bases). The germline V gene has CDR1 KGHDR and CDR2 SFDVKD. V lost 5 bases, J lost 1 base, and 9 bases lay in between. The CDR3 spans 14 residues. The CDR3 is CATSGEGGTDTQYF. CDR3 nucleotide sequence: TGTGCCACCAGTGGGGAGGGGGGCACAGATACGCAGTATTTT.

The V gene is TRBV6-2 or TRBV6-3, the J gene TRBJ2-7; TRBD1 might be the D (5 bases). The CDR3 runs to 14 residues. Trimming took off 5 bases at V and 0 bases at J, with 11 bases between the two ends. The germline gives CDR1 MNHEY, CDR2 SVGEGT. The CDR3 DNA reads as TGTGCCAGCAGTAAATGGACAAACTCCTACGAGCAGTACTTC. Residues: CASSKWTNSYEQYF.

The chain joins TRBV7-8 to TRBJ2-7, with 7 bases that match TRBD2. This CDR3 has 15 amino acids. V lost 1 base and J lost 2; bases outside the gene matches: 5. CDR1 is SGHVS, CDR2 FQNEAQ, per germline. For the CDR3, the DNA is TGTGCCAGCAGCTTAGAGGGGAGGGTGGCCTACGAGCAGTACTTC. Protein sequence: CASSLEGRVAYEQYF.

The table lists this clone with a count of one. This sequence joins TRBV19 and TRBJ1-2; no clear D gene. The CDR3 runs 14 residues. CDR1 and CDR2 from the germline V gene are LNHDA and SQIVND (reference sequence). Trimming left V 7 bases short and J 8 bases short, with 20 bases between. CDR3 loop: CASKMWEEERGYTF. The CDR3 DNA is TGTGCCAGTAAAATGTGGGAAGAGGAGCGGGGCTACACCTTC.

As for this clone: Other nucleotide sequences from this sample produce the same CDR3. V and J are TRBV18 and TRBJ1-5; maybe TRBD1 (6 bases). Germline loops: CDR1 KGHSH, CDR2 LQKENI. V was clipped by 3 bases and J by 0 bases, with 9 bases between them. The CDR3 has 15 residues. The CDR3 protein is CASSPQGHSNQPQHF. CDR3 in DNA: TGTGCCAGCTCACCCCAGGGGCATAGCAATCAGCCCCAGCATTTT. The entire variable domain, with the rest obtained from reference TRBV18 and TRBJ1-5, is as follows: NAGVMQNPRHLVRRRGQEARLRCSPMKGHSHVYWYRQLPEEGLKFMVYLQKENIIDESGMPKERFSAEFPKEGPSILRIQQVVRGDSAAYFCASSPQGHSNQPQHFGDGTRLSIL.

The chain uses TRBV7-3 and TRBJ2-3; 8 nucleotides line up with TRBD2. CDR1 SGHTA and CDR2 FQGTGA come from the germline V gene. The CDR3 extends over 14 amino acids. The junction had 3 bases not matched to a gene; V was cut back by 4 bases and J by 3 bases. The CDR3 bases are TGTGCCAGCAGCTCCGGACTAGCTACAGATACGCAGTATTTT. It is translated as CASSSGLATDTQYF.

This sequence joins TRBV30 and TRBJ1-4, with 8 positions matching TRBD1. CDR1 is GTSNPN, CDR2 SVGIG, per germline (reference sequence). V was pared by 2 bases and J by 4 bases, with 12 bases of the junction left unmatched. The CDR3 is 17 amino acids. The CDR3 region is CAWSTGQGGVGNEKLFF. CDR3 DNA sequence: TGTGCCTGGAGTACCGGACAGGGTGGGGTGGGTAATGAAAAACTGTTTTTT.

Here the CDR3 reads CASSPREYEQYF. The CDR3 DNA sequence: TGTGCCAGCTCACCACGTGAGTACGAGCAGTACTTC. This chain joins TRBV18 and TRBJ2-7; no clear D gene. Germline V gives CDR1 KGHSH, CDR2 LQKENI. Trimming removed 1 base at V and 4 bases at J, with 5 bases between. The CDR3 covers 12 residues.

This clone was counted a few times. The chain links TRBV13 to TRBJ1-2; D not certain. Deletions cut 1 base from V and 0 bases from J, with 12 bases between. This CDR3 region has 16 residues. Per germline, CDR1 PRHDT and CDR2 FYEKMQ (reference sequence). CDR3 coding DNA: TGTGCCAGCAGCTTAGTCGCAGGCTCCACTAACTATGGCTACACCTTC. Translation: CASSLVAGSTNYGYTF. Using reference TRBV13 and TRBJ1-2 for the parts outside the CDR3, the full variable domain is AAGVIQSPRHLIKEKRETATLKCYPIPRHDTVYWYQQGPGQDPQFLISFYEKMQSDKGSIPDRFSAQQFSDYHSELNMSSLELGDSALYFCASSLVAGSTNYGYTFGSGTRLTVV.

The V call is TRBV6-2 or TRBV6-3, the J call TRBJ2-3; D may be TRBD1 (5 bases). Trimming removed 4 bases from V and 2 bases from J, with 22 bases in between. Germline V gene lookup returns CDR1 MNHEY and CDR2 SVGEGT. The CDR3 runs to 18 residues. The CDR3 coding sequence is TGTGCCAGCAGTTTGGGGCAGGTTTTTGGAAAACCCACAGATACGCAGTATTTT. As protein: CASSLGQVFGKPTDTQYF.

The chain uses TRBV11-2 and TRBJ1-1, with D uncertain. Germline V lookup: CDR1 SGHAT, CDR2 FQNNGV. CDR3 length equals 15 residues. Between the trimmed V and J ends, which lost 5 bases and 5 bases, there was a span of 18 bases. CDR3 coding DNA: TGTGCCAGCAGCCTGTTTAATGGTTGGAGGACTGAAGCTTTCTTT. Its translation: CASSLFNGWRTEAFF.

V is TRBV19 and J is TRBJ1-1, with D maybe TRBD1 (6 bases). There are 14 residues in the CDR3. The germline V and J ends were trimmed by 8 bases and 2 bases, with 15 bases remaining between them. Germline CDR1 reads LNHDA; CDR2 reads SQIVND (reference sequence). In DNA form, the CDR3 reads TGTGCCAGTCTTAACCGGGACACCAACACTGAAGCTTTCTTT. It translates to CASLNRDTNTEAFF.

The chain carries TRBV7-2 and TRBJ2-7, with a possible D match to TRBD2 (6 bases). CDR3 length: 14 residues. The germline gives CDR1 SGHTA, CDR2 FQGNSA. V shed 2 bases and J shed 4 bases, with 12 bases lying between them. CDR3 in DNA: TGTGCCAGCAGCTTAATGGTAGCGGCATACGAGCAGTACTTC. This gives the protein CASSLMVAAYEQYF.

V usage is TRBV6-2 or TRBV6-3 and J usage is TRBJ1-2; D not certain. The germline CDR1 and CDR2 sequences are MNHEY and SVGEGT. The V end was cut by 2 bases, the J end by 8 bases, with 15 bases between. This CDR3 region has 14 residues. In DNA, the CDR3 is TGTGCCAGCAGTTACGTAACGGGGTTCGGCGGCTACACCTTC. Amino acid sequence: CASSYVTGFGGYTF.

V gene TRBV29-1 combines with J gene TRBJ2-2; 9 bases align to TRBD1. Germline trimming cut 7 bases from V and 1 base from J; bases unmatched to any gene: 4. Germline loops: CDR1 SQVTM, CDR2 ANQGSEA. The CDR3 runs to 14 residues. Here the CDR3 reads CSAPGQGNTGELFF. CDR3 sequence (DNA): TGCAGCGCCCCGGGACAGGGGAACACCGGGGAGCTGTTTTTT.

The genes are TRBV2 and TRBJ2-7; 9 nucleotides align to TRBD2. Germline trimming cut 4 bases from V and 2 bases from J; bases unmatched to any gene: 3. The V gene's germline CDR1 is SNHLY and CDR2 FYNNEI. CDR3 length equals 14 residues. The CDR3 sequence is CASSVPSGAYEQYF. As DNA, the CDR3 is TGTGCCAGCAGTGTTCCTAGCGGGGCCTACGAGCAGTACTTC.

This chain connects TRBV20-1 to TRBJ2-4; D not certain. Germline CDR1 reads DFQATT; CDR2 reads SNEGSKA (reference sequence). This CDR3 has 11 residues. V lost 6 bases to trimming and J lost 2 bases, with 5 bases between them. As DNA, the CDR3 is TGCAGTGCGGGCTCCAAAAACATTCAGTACTTC. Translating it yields CSAGSKNIQYF.

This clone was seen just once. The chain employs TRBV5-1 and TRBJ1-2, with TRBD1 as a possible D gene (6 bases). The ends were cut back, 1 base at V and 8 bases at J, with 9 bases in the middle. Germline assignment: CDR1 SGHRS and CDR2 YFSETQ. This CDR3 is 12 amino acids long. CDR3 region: CASSLYREGYTF. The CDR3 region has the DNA TGCGCCAGCAGCTTGTACAGGGAGGGCTACACCTTC.

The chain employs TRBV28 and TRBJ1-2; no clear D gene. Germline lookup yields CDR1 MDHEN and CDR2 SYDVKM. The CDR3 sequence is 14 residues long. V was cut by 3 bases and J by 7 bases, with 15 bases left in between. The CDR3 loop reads CASSLEPGLRGYTF. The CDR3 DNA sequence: TGTGCCAGCAGTTTGGAGCCTGGCCTCCGTGGCTACACCTTC.

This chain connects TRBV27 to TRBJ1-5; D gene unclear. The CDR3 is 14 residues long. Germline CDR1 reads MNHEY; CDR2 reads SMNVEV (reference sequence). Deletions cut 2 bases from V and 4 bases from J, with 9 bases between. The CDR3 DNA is TGTGCCAGCAGTTTAGAGCGAGGGAATCAGCCCCAGCATTTT. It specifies CASSLERGNQPQHF.

CDR3: CATSDPTSPMGNEQFF. The CDR3 DNA is TGTGCCACCAGTGACCCGACAAGTCCCATGGGCAATGAGCAGTTCTTC. This rearrangement joins TRBV24-1 to TRBJ2-1, with D hard to call. CDR1 is KGHDR and CDR2 is SFDVKD in the germline V gene. This CDR3 has 16 amino acids. V was shortened by 4 bases and J by 6 bases, with 18 bases between the two germline ends.